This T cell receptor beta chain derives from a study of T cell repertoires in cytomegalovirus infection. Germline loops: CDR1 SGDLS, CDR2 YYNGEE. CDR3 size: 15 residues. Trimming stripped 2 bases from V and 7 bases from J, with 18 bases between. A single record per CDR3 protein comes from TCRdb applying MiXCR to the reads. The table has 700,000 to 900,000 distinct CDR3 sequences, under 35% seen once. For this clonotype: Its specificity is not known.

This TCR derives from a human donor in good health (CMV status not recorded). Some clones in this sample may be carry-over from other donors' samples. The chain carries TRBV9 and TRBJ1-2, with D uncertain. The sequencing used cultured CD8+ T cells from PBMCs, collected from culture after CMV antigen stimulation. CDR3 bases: TGTGCCAGCAGCGTTGAAGGTTCAGAGTTAAGTGGCTACACCTTC. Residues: CASSVEGSELSGYTF.